The rows below give T cell receptor beta chains drawn from one sample of a study of blood T cell repertoires in COVID-19. The protocol was immunoSEQ multiplex PCR, while the TCRdb copy is restricted to in-frame clones and leaves out a portion. Here the sample spans 95,000 to 150,000 clones, roughly 85% being singletons. Sequenced: peripheral blood. These TCRs come from a man aged 40-55 years with acute or convalescent COVID-19. The CDR3 runs from the conserved cysteine through the conserved F or W. D genes are given only for firm matches. Clone size, where shown, is once, few, many, or a class for clones that have expanded.

TGTGCCAGCAGCTCCCGGACAGCCTGGAACACAGATACGCAGTATTTT	CASSSRTAWNTDTQYF	once	TRBV5-4	TRBJ2-3	NA
TGTGCCAGCAGCTCCGCGGGACGGGCTCACGAGCAGTACTTC	CASSSAGRAHEQYF	NA	TRBV5-5	TRBJ2-7	NA
TGTGCCATCAAAGAGGAGAATGAGCAGTTCTTC	CAIKEENEQFF	NA	TRBV10-3	TRBJ2-1	NA
TGTGCCAGCAGCGGAACAGCGAACACTGAAGCTTTCTTT	CASSGTANTEAFF	NA	TRBV9	TRBJ1-1	NA
TGTGCCTGGCACCCGGGGGGCAATCAGCCCCAGCATTTT	CAWHPGGNQPQHF	NA	TRBV30	TRBJ1-5	NA
TGTGCCAGCAGCCTCTCGACAGGAGTCAATTCACCCCTCCACTTT	CASSLSTGVNSPLHF	NA	TRBV14	TRBJ1-6	NA
TGTGCCAGCAGTGCCGATAGCGTATTCAACACTGAAGCTTTCTTT	CASSADSVFNTEAFF	NA	TRBV25-1	TRBJ1-1	NA
TGTGCCAGCAGCTACGGGACAACCACAGATACGCAGTATTTT	CASSYGTTTDTQYF	NA	TRBV11-3	TRBJ2-3	NA
TGTGCCAGCAGGAGGACAGGCTATGGCTACACCTTC	CASRRTGYGYTF	NA	TRBV12-3/TRBV12-4	TRBJ1-2	TRBD1
TGTGCCAGCAGCTACTTGGGCTCAGTACAAGAGACCCAGTACTTC	CASSYLGSVQETQYF	NA	TRBV11-2	TRBJ2-5	NA
TGCAGCGTTGAAGGTGTAGGACTAGCCTTCACAGATACGCAGTATTTT	CSVEGVGLAFTDTQYF	NA	TRBV29-1	TRBJ2-3	TRBD2
TGTGCCAGCACCCGAGGAACAGGATACACAGATACGCAGTATTTT	CASTRGTGYTDTQYF	once	TRBV6-5	TRBJ2-3	NA
TGTGCCAGCAGCATTCCGGGTCGCACAGATACGCAGTATTTT	CASSIPGRTDTQYF	once	TRBV3-1/TRBV3-2	TRBJ2-3	NA
TGTGCCAGACTCATCAGGGGAAGCTCCTACAATGAGCAGTTCTTC	CARLIRGSSYNEQFF	NA	TRBV6-5	TRBJ2-1	NA
TGTGCCAGCAGCCAGGGGGACAGGGGGTTGGTGAACACTGAAGCTTTCTTT	CASSQGDRGLVNTEAFF	NA	TRBV3-1/TRBV3-2	TRBJ1-1	TRBD1
TGTGCCAGCACCCTACAGTCGAGCTCTGGAAACACCATATATTTT	CASTLQSSSGNTIYF	NA	TRBV6-5	TRBJ1-3	NA
TGTGCCACGGGTCCGCGACAGGGAGGATATAACACTGAAGCTTTCTTT	CATGPRQGGYNTEAFF	NA	TRBV10-3	TRBJ1-1	TRBD1
TGTGCCAGCAGGTCACTTACGACAGGGTTTTTTCCCCAGCATTTT	CASRSLTTGFFPQHF	NA	TRBV27	TRBJ1-5	TRBD1
TGTGCCAGCTATCCAATGAGGGGGGGCTATGGCTACACCTTC	CASYPMRGGYGYTF	NA	TRBV2	TRBJ1-2	NA
TGCGCCAGCAGCAGCCGACAGGAGGGCTACACCTTC	CASSSRQEGYTF	NA	TRBV5-1	TRBJ1-2	NA
TGCAGTGCTAGCGCAGATACGCAGTATTTT	CSASADTQYF	NA	TRBV20-1	TRBJ2-3	NA
TGTGCCAGCAGCCGGATTAGCCACGGATATTCACCCCTCCACTTT	CASSRISHGYSPLHF	NA	TRBV3-1/TRBV3-2	TRBJ1-6	NA
TGCAGTGCTAGTAAATTCGCGGGAGGGCTGTGGGTCTACGAGCAGTACTTC	CSASKFAGGLWVYEQYF	NA	TRBV20-1	TRBJ2-7	TRBD2
TGTGCCTGGAGTGAACAGGGATTCTCTGGAAACACCATATATTTT	CAWSEQGFSGNTIYF	NA	TRBV30	TRBJ1-3	NA
TGTGCCAGCATTGTAGACAGGGGGGGTAATCAGCCCCAGCATTTT	CASIVDRGGNQPQHF	NA	TRBV6-6	TRBJ1-5	TRBD1
TGCGCCAGCAGCTTAGGGGGGGCAAGTCAGCCCCAGCATTTT	CASSLGGASQPQHF	NA	TRBV5-1	TRBJ1-5	NA
TGTGCCAGCAGGGGCCAGGTTACCTACGAGCAGTACTTC	CASRGQVTYEQYF	NA	TRBV6-5	TRBJ2-7	NA
TGTGCCAGCAGCTTATTGGCAGACACTGAAGCTTTCTTT	CASSLLADTEAFF	NA	TRBV7-3	TRBJ1-1	NA
TGTGCCAGCAGCTTAGGAGGGCCCCTGGGGAAAGCTTTCTTT	CASSLGGPLGKAFF	NA	TRBV7-9	TRBJ1-1	NA
TGTGCCAGCAGCCCAGGAAATACGCAGTATTTT	CASSPGNTQYF	once	TRBV7-2	TRBJ2-3	NA
TGTGCCAGCAGGGTGGGGCCTGACAGCACTGAAGCTTTCTTT	CASRVGPDSTEAFF	NA	TRBV5-5	TRBJ1-1	NA
TGTGCCTGGAAGAAAGGGACTAGCGGCTCCTACGAGCAGTACTTC	CAWKKGTSGSYEQYF	NA	TRBV30	TRBJ2-7	TRBD2
TGTGCCAGTAGTATAGCTGGACAGGGGGCGCGTCAAGCTTTCTTT	CASSIAGQGARQAFF	NA	TRBV19	TRBJ1-1	TRBD1
TGTGCCAGCAGTTCTGACAGTTTCGATGGCTACACCTTC	CASSSDSFDGYTF	NA	TRBV12-3/TRBV12-4	TRBJ1-2	NA
TGTGCCAGCAGCCAAGTTGGCGGGTATGGCTACACCTTC	CASSQVGGYGYTF	NA	TRBV3-1/TRBV3-2	TRBJ1-2	NA